One and the same sample provided the 18 T cell receptor beta chains below, sequenced in a study of blood T cells in healthy people across ages. For the second PCR, which ran for roughly 6 to 12 cycles, a sample-barcoded 5' primer and a J-beta primer mix were used. MiXCR was run by TCRdb on the 5' RACE reads, yielding one entry per CDR3 protein. The sample includes some 1 million distinct CDR3 sequences, 40% to 45% of them seen just once. Sequencing used blood. The receptors were sampled from an older woman in good health.

The V call is TRBV20-1, the J call TRBJ1-5, with D perhaps matching TRBD1 (5 bases). Trimming left V 5 bases short and J 1 base short, with 18 bases between. From germline, CDR1 is DFQATT and CDR2 SNEGSKA (reference sequence). This CDR3 has 16 amino acids. CDR3 coding DNA: TGCAGTGCTGACAACAGTTGGGGGGGAAGCAATCAGCCCCAGCATTTT. Its translation is CSADNSWGGSNQPQHF.

The V call is TRBV7-2, the J call TRBJ2-3; the D gene is possibly TRBD2 (6 bases). CDR1 and CDR2 (germline): SGHTA, FQGNSA. The V and J ends lost 2 bases and 2 bases respectively, with 14 bases between them. The CDR3 totals 16 residues. CDR3 sequence reads: CASSLRSGVPTDTQYF. The CDR3 DNA is TGTGCCAGCAGCTTAAGATCGGGAGTCCCCACAGATACGCAGTATTTT.

V and J are TRBV6-5 and TRBJ2-1, with unresolved D. The CDR3 totals 13 residues. With 5 bases removed from V and 4 bases from J, the gap between germline ends came to 9 bases. Germline lookup yields CDR1 MNHEY and CDR2 SVGAGI. CDR3 sequence: CASSGLGYNEQFF. The CDR3 nucleotides are TGTGCCAGCAGTGGCCTAGGGTACAATGAGCAGTTCTTC.

The chain couples TRBV28 to TRBJ2-5; TRBD1 aligns across 7 bases. V gave up 4 bases and J gave up 5 bases; unmatched junction bases: 7. Germline V gene lookup returns CDR1 MDHEN and CDR2 SYDVKM. The CDR3 extends over 14 amino acids. The CDR3 DNA sequence: TGTGCCAGCAGTTCGACAGGGCGGTGGGAGACCCAGTACTTC. Translation gives CASSSTGRWETQYF.

This clonotype showed up just a few times. The chain recombines TRBV20-1 with TRBJ2-1, with TRBD2 identical over 9 bases. The germline gives CDR1 DFQATT, CDR2 SNEGSKA (reference sequence). This CDR3 is built from 15 residues. Trimming took 3 bases from V and 5 from J; bases not matched to a gene: 8. The CDR3 region is CSASAVTSGNNEQFF. The DNA for the CDR3 is TGCAGTGCTAGCGCTGTGACTAGCGGCAACAATGAGCAGTTCTTC.

This chain uses TRBV9 with TRBJ2-3; tentatively, D is TRBD2 (6 bases). V lost 7 bases and J 0 bases, leaving 15 bases between the germline ends. The CDR3 totals 15 residues. In germline, CDR1 is SGDLS, CDR2 YYNGEE. This CDR3 is CASGHTSSSTDTQYF. The CDR3 DNA follows: TGTGCCAGCGGCCATACTAGCTCTAGCACAGATACGCAGTATTTT.

The chain joins TRBV11-2 to TRBJ2-7; D could derive from TRBD1 or TRBD2 (5 bases each). This CDR3 has 14 residues. Trimming cost V 5 bases and J 6 bases, with 17 bases left between them. Looked up from germline, CDR1 is SGHAT and CDR2 is FQNNGV. The CDR3 loop reads CASSPPWGSSEQYF. In nucleotides, the CDR3 is TGTGCCAGCAGCCCACCGTGGGGGTCGAGCGAGCAGTACTTC. The variable domain in full, completed from reference TRBV11-2 and TRBJ2-7, reads EAGVAQSPRYKIIEKRQSVAFWCNPISGHATLYWYQQILGQGPKLLIQFQNNGVVDDSQLPKDRFSAERLKGVDSTLKIQPAKLEDSAVYLCASSPPWGSSEQYFGPGTRLTVT.

There are a few counts of this clonotype. This chain connects TRBV7-2 to TRBJ2-7, with TRBD1 matching 9 bases. The CDR3 is 15 amino acids. Germline assignment: CDR1 SGHTA and CDR2 FQGNSA. The V and J ends lost 1 base and 5 bases, in that order; junction bases with no gene match: 6. Here the CDR3 DNA reads TGTGCCAGCAGCTTAGGAGGGACAGGGTCTAACGAGCAGTACTTC. Protein sequence: CASSLGGTGSNEQYF.

V is TRBV5-4 and J is TRBJ2-5, with TRBD2 identical over 8 bases. The DNA end lines up better with TRBJ2-7; the J call may be wrong. The CDR3 loop spans 14 amino acids. Per the germline V gene, CDR1 is SGHNT and CDR2 is YYREEE (reference sequence). The CDR3 region is CASSSGRGDYEQYF. CDR3 nucleotide sequence: TGTGCCAGCAGCAGCGGGAGAGGAGATTACGAGCAGTACTTC.

V is TRBV29-1 and J is TRBJ2-4; 7 bases line up with TRBD1. The CDR3 has 13 amino acids. Germline V lookup: CDR1 SQVTM, CDR2 ANQGSEA. Trimming at V came to 6 bases and at J to 13 bases, leaving 15 bases not matched to a gene. Written as DNA, the CDR3 is TGCAGCGTCGACAGGGAATCGAGTAATGAGCAGTACTTC. Protein: CSVDRESSNEQYF.

J is TRBJ2-1 and V is TRBV28; D is tentatively TRBD1 or TRBD2 (7 bases each). TRBJ2-7 matches the DNA end more closely, so the J call is doubtful. Germline V gene sequence: CDR1 MDHEN, CDR2 SYDVKM. This CDR3 has 15 residues. The CDR3 region is CASSPTRGRANEQYF. For the CDR3, the DNA is TGTGCCAGCAGTCCCACCAGGGGGAGGGCCAATGAGCAGTACTTC.

The chain combines TRBV24-1 with TRBJ2-1; D is tentatively TRBD1 or TRBD2 (5 bases each). Looked up from germline, CDR1 is KGHDR and CDR2 is SFDVKD. V lost 4 bases and J lost 8, with 17 bases in between. This CDR3 is 15 amino acids long. Here the CDR3 reads CATSDPGRGSHEQFF. CDR3 coding DNA: TGTGCCACCAGTGACCCAGGGAGAGGGAGTCATGAGCAGTTCTTC.

The table lists this clonotype with a few counts. The V call is TRBV4-2, the J call TRBJ1-2; D remains unclear. This CDR3 region has 15 residues. V was shortened by 1 base and J by 4 bases, with 13 bases between the two germline ends. In germline, CDR1 is LGHNA, CDR2 YNFKEQ. The CDR3 protein is CASSQVGPIGYGYTF. The CDR3 DNA sequence: TGTGCCAGCAGCCAAGTGGGCCCAATTGGCTATGGCTACACCTTC.

The V and J genes are TRBV7-4 and TRBJ2-4; no reliable D call. The end of the DNA fits TRBJ2-7 better, so the J call may be wrong. Germline lookup yields CDR1 SGHVT and CDR2 SQSDAQ. The CDR3 totals 17 residues. CDR3 DNA sequence: TGTGCCAGCAGCTTAGAGGCCCTTGGCGGCGAGTACAGCGAGCAGTACTTC. Its translation is CASSLEALGGEYSEQYF.

Comments on this clonotype: One end of the junction fails to match germline, which may point to a read error. The chain uses TRBV12-3 or TRBV12-4 and TRBJ2-7; TRBD1 is a possible D gene (8 bases). This CDR3 spans 15 amino acids. The CDR3, as DNA: TGTGCCAGCAGCACAGGGGGGGTGAGCTCCTGCGAGCAGTACTTC. Protein product: CASSTGGVSSCEQYF.

The chain links TRBV7-9 to TRBJ2-3; D assignment may be TRBD1 or TRBD2 (6 bases each). The CDR3 extends over 19 amino acids. Per the germline V gene, CDR1 is SEHNR and CDR2 is FQNEAQ (reference sequence). Trimming removed 3 bases from V and 4 bases from J, with 26 bases in between. The CDR3 is CASSFFGGWKHTTPDTQYF. The CDR3 DNA is TGTGCCAGCAGCTTTTTCGGGGGCTGGAAACATACGACCCCAGATACGCAGTATTTT.

This clonotype was counted many times. The V call is TRBV7-7, the J call TRBJ2-5, with D possibly being TRBD2 (6 bases). V dropped 5 bases and J dropped 5 bases, with 15 bases sitting between them. CDR3 length: 14 amino acids. Germline CDR1 is SSHAT and CDR2 is FNYEAQ (reference sequence). CDR3 sequence: CASSQVGGMETQYF. In DNA form, the CDR3 reads TGTGCCAGCAGCCAGGTCGGCGGGATGGAGACCCAGTACTTC.

This clonotype was seen more than once but under ten times. The CDR3: CASSYGTGGFGETQYF. As DNA, the CDR3 is TGTGCCAGCAGTTATGGGACCGGGGGCTTCGGGGAGACCCAGTACTTC. The J gene is TRBJ2-4, the V gene TRBV12-3 or TRBV12-4; D may match TRBD1 or TRBD2 (6 bases each). The J call could be wrong; TRBJ2-5 is a better fit for the DNA end. CDR3 length: 16 residues.